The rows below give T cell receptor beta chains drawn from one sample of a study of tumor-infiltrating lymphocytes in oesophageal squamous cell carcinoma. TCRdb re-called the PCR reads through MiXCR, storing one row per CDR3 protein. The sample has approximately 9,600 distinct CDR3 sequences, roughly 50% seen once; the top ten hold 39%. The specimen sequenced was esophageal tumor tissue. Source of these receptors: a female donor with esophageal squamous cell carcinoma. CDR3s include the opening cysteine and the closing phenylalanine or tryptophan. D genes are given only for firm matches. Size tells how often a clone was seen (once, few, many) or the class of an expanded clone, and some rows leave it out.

cdr3_nt: TGTGCCAGCAGCACGCGACAGGGTTTAGATGGCTACACCTTC
cdr3_aa: CASSTRQGLDGYTF
clone_size: .
v_call: TRBV11-2
d_call: TRBD1
j_call: TRBJ1-2

cdr3_nt: TGTGCCAGCAGTTCTGTTACGTTGGCGTACCCCTCCTACGAGCAGTACTTC
cdr3_aa: CASSSVTLAYPSYEQYF
clone_size: .
v_call: TRBV6-2/TRBV6-3
d_call: .
j_call: TRBJ2-7

cdr3_nt: TGTGCCGGTAGAAATGTGGGCTACACCTTC
cdr3_aa: CAGRNVGYTF
clone_size: .
v_call: TRBV7-4
d_call: .
j_call: TRBJ1-2

cdr3_nt: TGTGCCAGCAGCCCCGACAGGGGGAGGTCCTACGAGCAGTACTTC
cdr3_aa: CASSPDRGRSYEQYF
clone_size: .
v_call: TRBV7-2
d_call: TRBD1
j_call: TRBJ2-7

cdr3_nt: TGTGCCAGCAGTTACCCCCGCAGCTCCTATAATTCACCCCTCCACTTT
cdr3_aa: CASSYPRSSYNSPLHF
clone_size: .
v_call: TRBV6-6
d_call: .
j_call: TRBJ1-6

cdr3_nt: TGTGCCAGCAGCTCCTCGACTAGCGGGAATGGGAGGGAGCAGTTCTTC
cdr3_aa: CASSSSTSGNGREQFF
clone_size: .
v_call: TRBV7-8
d_call: TRBD2
j_call: TRBJ2-1

cdr3_nt: TGTGCCAGCAGTGAGGGGGGGACCCAGTACTTC
cdr3_aa: CASSEGGTQYF
clone_size: .
v_call: TRBV6-1
d_call: .
j_call: TRBJ2-5

cdr3_nt: TGCGCCAGCAGCTTGGATAGCTCAACCGAGCAGTTCTTC
cdr3_aa: CASSLDSSTEQFF
clone_size: .
v_call: TRBV5-1
d_call: .
j_call: TRBJ2-1

cdr3_nt: TGTGCCAGCAGCTCCTCCCAAACAGGGGGCGCATCCAAGCAGTACTTC
cdr3_aa: CASSSSQTGGASKQYF
clone_size: many
v_call: TRBV5-5
d_call: TRBD1
j_call: TRBJ2-7

cdr3_nt: TGTGCCAGCAGAATAGCGGGGGGGGGAGAGACCCAGTACTTC
cdr3_aa: CASRIAGGGETQYF
clone_size: large
v_call: TRBV7-2
d_call: TRBD2
j_call: TRBJ2-5

cdr3_nt: TGTGCCAGCACTTTTCAACAGTGGACTGAGCAGTTCTTC
cdr3_aa: CASTFQQWTEQFF
clone_size: .
v_call: TRBV28
d_call: .
j_call: TRBJ2-1

cdr3_nt: TGTGCCAGCGGAGCGCCGAGCACAGATACGCAGTATTTT
cdr3_aa: CASGAPSTDTQYF
clone_size: large
v_call: TRBV6-1
d_call: .
j_call: TRBJ2-3

cdr3_nt: TGCGCCAGCAGCTTGGCTAGCGGGGGATCTAGCTCCTACGAGCAGTACTTC
cdr3_aa: CASSLASGGSSSYEQYF
clone_size: many
v_call: TRBV5-1
d_call: TRBD2
j_call: TRBJ2-7

cdr3_nt: TGTGCCAGCAGGACAGGAGCCTACGAGCAGTACTTC
cdr3_aa: CASRTGAYEQYF
clone_size: .
v_call: TRBV2
d_call: .
j_call: TRBJ2-7

cdr3_nt: TGTGCCAGCAGCGAACAGGTCAAGCAGTACTTC
cdr3_aa: CASSEQVKQYF
clone_size: .
v_call: TRBV11-2
d_call: .
j_call: TRBJ2-5

cdr3_nt: TGTGCCAGCAGTTACTATCGTGCTAGCACAGATACGCAGTATTTT
cdr3_aa: CASSYYRASTDTQYF
clone_size: .
v_call: TRBV6-2/TRBV6-3
d_call: .
j_call: TRBJ2-3

cdr3_nt: TGTGCCAGCAGTGGCCGGTGGAGCAATCAGCCCCAGCATTTT
cdr3_aa: CASSGRWSNQPQHF
clone_size: many
v_call: TRBV25-1
d_call: .
j_call: TRBJ1-5

cdr3_nt: TGTGCTAGCAGCGAACGGGGGGGTGCCGGGGAGCTGTTTTTT
cdr3_aa: CASSERGGAGELFF
clone_size: .
v_call: TRBV7-6
d_call: TRBD2
j_call: TRBJ2-2

cdr3_nt: TGTGCCAGCAGTAGTGGGGGGGGAGAGACCCAGTACTTC
cdr3_aa: CASSSGGGETQYF
clone_size: few
v_call: TRBV7-6
d_call: TRBD2
j_call: TRBJ2-5

cdr3_nt: TGTGCCAGCAGCCAACTTGCGGGAGTGGTATACGAGCAGTACTTC
cdr3_aa: CASSQLAGVVYEQYF
clone_size: .
v_call: TRBV14
d_call: TRBD2
j_call: TRBJ2-7

cdr3_nt: TGTGCCAGTAGGGCCTCAGGATCCTCCTACGAGCAGTACTTC
cdr3_aa: CASRASGSSYEQYF
clone_size: many
v_call: TRBV19
d_call: .
j_call: TRBJ2-7

cdr3_nt: TGTGCCATCAGTGAAAGGAGGTGGTATGGCTACACCTTC
cdr3_aa: CAISERRWYGYTF
clone_size: .
v_call: TRBV10-3
d_call: .
j_call: TRBJ1-2

cdr3_nt: TGTGCCAGCAGCTTTCGCGCGAGCGGGAGGAGCTCCTACAATGAGCAGTTCTTC
cdr3_aa: CASSFRASGRSSYNEQFF
clone_size: .
v_call: TRBV7-2
d_call: TRBD2
j_call: TRBJ2-1

cdr3_nt: TGTGCCAGCATGCGGTTCTTAGGAGAGACCCAGTACTTC
cdr3_aa: CASMRFLGETQYF
clone_size: medium-sized
v_call: TRBV12-3/TRBV12-4
d_call: .
j_call: TRBJ2-5

cdr3_nt: TGTGCCAGCAGCCAAGGCACTACAGGGACTGAGACCCAGTACTTT
cdr3_aa: CASSQGTTGTETQYF
clone_size: .
v_call: TRBV4-2
d_call: .
j_call: TRBJ1-6

cdr3_nt: TGTGCCAGCAGCTTCCCGGGACTAGCGGGAGGAGAGACCCAGTACTTC
cdr3_aa: CASSFPGLAGGETQYF
clone_size: medium-sized
v_call: TRBV7-8
d_call: TRBD2
j_call: TRBJ2-5